The 21 T cell receptor beta chains in this list originate from one sample, sequenced in a study of blood T cells in healthy people across ages. Sample-barcoded 5' priming and a J-beta primer mix drove a second PCR of roughly 6 to 12 cycles. MiXCR, run by TCRdb on the 5' RACE reads, gives a single entry per CDR3 protein. This table has roughly 1.9 million distinct CDR3 sequences, 35% to 50% appearing once. The source material was blood. These receptors were obtained from a human donor in good health.

Concerning this clonotype: A read error may account for a junction end that differs from germline. V usage is TRBV24-1 and J usage is TRBJ1-2; TRBD1 matches 9 bases. CDR1 is KGHDR and CDR2 is SFDVKD in the germline V gene. The CDR3 sequence is 11 residues long. The CDR3 sequence: CATGTGYDYTF. Written as DNA, the CDR3 is TGTGCCACCGGGACAGGGTATGACTACACCTTC.

This clonotype occurred a few times. The chain links TRBV7-8 to TRBJ1-5; 7 bases line up with TRBD1. The V and J ends lost 8 bases and 0 bases, in that order; junction bases with no gene match: 4. CDR1 is SGHVS and CDR2 is FQNEAQ in the germline V gene. CDR3 length: 14 amino acids. This chain's CDR3 is CASLGTDSNQPQHF. In nucleotides, the CDR3 is TGTGCCAGCCTCGGGACAGATAGCAATCAGCCCCAGCATTTT.

V and J are TRBV20-1 and TRBJ2-1; D unresolved. V shed 3 bases and J shed 6 bases, with 9 bases lying between them. The CDR3 runs 12 residues. In germline, CDR1 is DFQATT, CDR2 SNEGSKA (reference sequence). The CDR3 spells CSASLPVNEQFF. The DNA for the CDR3 is TGCAGTGCTAGCTTACCCGTCAATGAGCAGTTCTTC.

This chain uses TRBV7-2 with TRBJ2-3; 11 bases line up with TRBD2. The CDR3 sequence is 14 residues long. The V gene's germline CDR1 is SGHTA and CDR2 FQGNSA. The J segment lost 6 bases and the V segment lost 4 bases, leaving 3 bases of the junction unmatched. CDR3 coding DNA: TGTGCCAGCAGCTCTAGCGGGGGGAGGGATACGCAGTATTTT. Its protein product is CASSSSGGRDTQYF.

The V and J genes are TRBV28 and TRBJ1-2; no firm D call. The CDR3 consists of 14 residues. Per germline, CDR1 MDHEN and CDR2 SYDVKM. Deletions cut 4 bases from V and 10 bases from J, with 19 bases between. This CDR3 reads CASSSHQAAGDYTF. CDR3 coding DNA: TGTGCCAGCAGTTCACACCAGGCGGCAGGTGACTACACCTTC.

The rearrangement joins TRBV7-2 to TRBJ1-4; TRBD1 agrees at 7 bases. Germline CDR1 reads SGHTA; CDR2 reads FQGNSA. Losses at the gene ends were 5 bases for V and 4 bases for J; bases not matched to a gene: 7. The CDR3 loop spans 15 amino acids. The CDR3, as DNA: TGTGCCAGCAGCCCGACGGGACAGAATAATGAAAAACTGTTTTTT. Translated: CASSPTGQNNEKLFF.

For the CDR3, the DNA is TGTGCCAGCAGTTTACGAGGGACGGACATTCAGTACTTC. This translates into CASSLRGTDIQYF. This chain links TRBV12-3 or TRBV12-4 with TRBJ2-4; D assignment may be TRBD1 or TRBD2 (5 bases each). The CDR3 has 13 amino acids. V lost 2 bases and J lost 8, with 10 bases in between.

About this clonotype: The germline gene is not matched at one end of the junction; a read error may be the cause. The gene calls are TRBV5-1 and TRBJ2-5, with D possibly matching TRBD2 (6 bases). The CDR3 has 13 residues. The germline V gene has CDR1 SGHRS and CDR2 YFSETQ. In nucleotides, the CDR3 is TGCGCCAGCAGCTTCGGACTACAAGACACCCAGTACTTC. As protein: CASSFGLQDTQYF.

V and J are TRBV6-6 and TRBJ1-2; the D gene is possibly TRBD1 (5 bases). CDR1 MNHNY and CDR2 SVGAGI come from the germline V gene (reference sequence). The CDR3 has 15 amino acids. Between the trimmed V and J ends, which lost 0 bases and 6 bases, there was a span of 14 bases. CDR3 sequence: CASSYSSGRDHGYTF. CDR3 coding DNA: TGTGCCAGCAGTTACTCTTCAGGGAGGGACCATGGCTACACCTTC.

About this clonotype: One junction end does not reproduce the germline sequence, and a read error may be involved. V gene TRBV13 combines with J gene TRBJ2-3; D gene uncertain. CDR3 length: 15 residues. Germline values: CDR1 PRHDT, CDR2 FYEKMQ (reference sequence). The CDR3: CTSSFTTSSTDTQYF. The CDR3 DNA is TGTACCAGCAGCTTTACAACTTCTAGCACAGATACGCAGTATTTT.

This chain joins TRBV5-1 and TRBJ1-6, with 10 bases lining up with TRBD1. V lost 4 bases and J lost 5; bases outside the gene matches: 3. Germline CDR1 reads SGHRS; CDR2 reads YFSETQ. There are 15 residues in the CDR3. The CDR3 spells CASSTDRGHNSPLHF. As DNA, the CDR3 is TGCGCCAGCAGCACAGACAGGGGGCATAATTCACCCCTCCACTTT.

With respect to this clonotype: Because the CDR3 is missing its conserved closing phenylalanine or tryptophan, this is likely a read error. V usage is TRBV7-2 and J usage is TRBJ2-2; D is undetermined. Trimming removed 1 base at V and 9 bases at J, with 9 bases between. This CDR3 has 13 residues. The germline V gene encodes CDR1 SGHTA and CDR2 FQGNSA. CDR3 DNA sequence: TGTGCCAGCAGCTTAGAGGTGACGTGGGAGCTGTTTGTT. Its translation is CASSLEVTWELFV.

The rearrangement links TRBV6-5 to TRBJ1-2, with D unresolved. Per germline, CDR1 MNHEY and CDR2 SVGAGI. CDR3 length: 15 residues. Trimming pared 1 base from V and 2 bases from J, leaving 11 bases between. CDR3: CASSYWPGLNYGYTF. CDR3 DNA sequence: TGTGCCAGCAGTTACTGGCCGGGATTAAACTATGGCTACACCTTC.

V is TRBV12-3 or TRBV12-4 and J is TRBJ2-5; D is tentatively TRBD1 or TRBD2 (6 bases each). The J call may be wrong; the DNA end is better matched by TRBJ2-7. The CDR3 consists of 17 residues. CDR3: CASSPGAGRTFSYEQYF. The CDR3 nucleotides are TGTGCCAGCAGCCCAGGGGCGGGGAGGACTTTCTCCTACGAGCAGTACTTC.

CDR3 residues: CASTETGVFRQETQYF. CDR3 DNA: TGTGCCAGCACCGAGACGGGTGTTTTTCGACAAGAGACCCAGTACTTC. The chain couples TRBV7-6 to TRBJ2-5, with D hard to call. The CDR3 has 16 residues. Between the trimmed V and J ends, which lost 7 bases and 2 bases, there was a span of 20 bases. Germline CDR1 SGHVS, CDR2 FNYEAQ.

This chain uses TRBV10-3 with TRBJ2-1; D unresolved. CDR1 ENHRY and CDR2 SYGVKD come from the germline V gene. V was cut by 5 bases and J by 0 bases, with 23 bases left in between. The CDR3 contains 19 residues. In nucleotides, the CDR3 is TGTGCCATCAGTAAGTTCAGTGATTGGACCCCGGGCTCCTACAATGAGCAGTTCTTC. Protein: CAISKFSDWTPGSYNEQFF.

The CDR3 is CSVGVGGGGTDTQYF. In DNA form, the CDR3 reads TGCAGCGTTGGGGTAGGAGGGGGAGGCACAGATACGCAGTATTTT. V is TRBV29-1 and J is TRBJ2-3; tentatively, D is TRBD1 or TRBD2 (6 bases each). The germline CDR1 and CDR2 sequences are SQVTM and ANQGSEA. The CDR3 totals 15 residues. Trimming pared 4 bases from V and 1 base from J, leaving 15 bases between.

About this clonotype: At one of its ends the junction is not consistent with the germline gene, which may arise from a read error. This chain connects TRBV9 to TRBJ1-1, with unresolved D. The CDR3 length is 14 residues. Looked up from germline, CDR1 is SGDLS and CDR2 is YYNGEE. The CDR3 loop is CAISPRTVSTEAFF. In DNA form, the CDR3 reads TGTGCCATCAGCCCCAGGACGGTGAGCACTGAAGCTTTCTTT.

This chain links TRBV28 with TRBJ2-7; the D gene is possibly TRBD1 (6 bases). Germline V gene data show CDR1 as MDHEN and CDR2 as SYDVKM. V lost 10 bases to trimming and J lost 3 bases, with 22 bases between them. The CDR3 totals 15 residues. CDR3: CATTSPGTSCYEQYF. The DNA for the CDR3 is TGTGCCACCACAAGCCCCGGGACATCGTGCTACGAGCAGTACTTC.

The chain carries TRBV19 and TRBJ1-4; D possibly corresponds to TRBD1 (5 bases). The length of the CDR3 is 15 residues. Deletions cut 7 bases from V and 0 bases from J, with 12 bases between. CDR1 is LNHDA, CDR2 SQIVND, per germline (reference sequence). CDR3: CASITRGATNEKLFF. The CDR3 region has the DNA TGTGCCAGTATTACCCGGGGCGCAACTAATGAAAAACTGTTTTTT.

V gene TRBV4-3 combines with J gene TRBJ2-1, with D perhaps matching TRBD2 (5 bases). Germline V gene data show CDR1 as LGHNA and CDR2 as YSLEER. This CDR3 has 13 residues. V lost 2 bases and J lost 8, with 10 bases in between. CDR3 sequence reads: CASSQLQEDEQFF. The CDR3 DNA reads as TGCGCCAGCAGCCAACTGCAGGAGGATGAGCAGTTCTTC.